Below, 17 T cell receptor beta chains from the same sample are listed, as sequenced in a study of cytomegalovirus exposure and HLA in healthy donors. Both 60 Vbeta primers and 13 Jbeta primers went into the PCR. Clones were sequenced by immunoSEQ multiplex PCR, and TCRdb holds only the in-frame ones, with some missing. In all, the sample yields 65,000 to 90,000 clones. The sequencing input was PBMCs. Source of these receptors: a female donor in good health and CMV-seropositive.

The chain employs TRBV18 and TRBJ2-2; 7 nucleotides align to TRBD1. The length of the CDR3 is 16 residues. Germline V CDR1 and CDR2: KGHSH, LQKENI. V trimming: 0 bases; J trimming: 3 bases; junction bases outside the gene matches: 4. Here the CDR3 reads CASSPPRTGYTGELFF. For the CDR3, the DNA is TGTGCCAGCTCACCACCGCGGACAGGATACACCGGGGAGCTGTTTTTT.

CDR3 in amino acids: CASRATSVEETQYF. CDR3 in DNA: TGTGCCAGCAGGGCGACTAGCGTCGAAGAGACCCAGTACTTC. The gene calls are TRBV2 and TRBJ2-5; 8 bases are a match to TRBD2. The CDR3 sequence is 14 residues long. V shed 6 bases and J 3 bases; nucleotides not matched to a gene: 6. Per germline, CDR1 SNHLY and CDR2 FYNNEI. The variable domain in full, completed from reference TRBV2 and TRBJ2-5, reads EPEVTQTPSHQVTQMGQEVILRCVPISNHLYFYWYRQILGQKVEFLVSFYNNEISEKSEIFDDQFSVERPDGSNFTLKIRSTKLEDSAMYFCASRATSVEETQYFGPGTRLLVL.

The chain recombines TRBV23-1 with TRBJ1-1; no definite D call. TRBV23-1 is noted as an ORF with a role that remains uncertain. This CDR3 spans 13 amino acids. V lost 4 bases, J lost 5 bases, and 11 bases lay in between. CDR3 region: CASSRRAGTEAFF. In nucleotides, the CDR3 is TGCGCCAGCAGTCGACGAGCAGGTACTGAAGCTTTCTTT.

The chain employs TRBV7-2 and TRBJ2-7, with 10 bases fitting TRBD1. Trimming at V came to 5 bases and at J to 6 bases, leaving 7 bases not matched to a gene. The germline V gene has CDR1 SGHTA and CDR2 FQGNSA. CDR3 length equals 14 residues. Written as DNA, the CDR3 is TGTGCCAGCAGCCTCTACGGGACAGGGGCCGAGCAGTACTTC. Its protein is CASSLYGTGAEQYF.

The CDR3 DNA reads TGTGCCAGCAGCTGGACAGCCCATGGCTACACCTTC. Its translation: CASSWTAHGYTF. The chain joins TRBV6-1 to TRBJ1-2; D possibly corresponds to TRBD1 (6 bases). V was pared by 6 bases and J by 6 bases, with 11 bases between. The CDR3 spans 12 residues. Germline CDR1 reads MNHNS; CDR2 reads SASEGT.

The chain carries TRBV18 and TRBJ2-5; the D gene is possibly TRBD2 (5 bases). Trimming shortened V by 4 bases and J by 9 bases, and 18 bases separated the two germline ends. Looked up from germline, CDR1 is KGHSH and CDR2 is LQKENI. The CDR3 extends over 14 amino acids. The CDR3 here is CASSQWETTGAQYF. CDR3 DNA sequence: TGTGCCAGCTCACAATGGGAGACGACCGGGGCCCAGTACTTC.

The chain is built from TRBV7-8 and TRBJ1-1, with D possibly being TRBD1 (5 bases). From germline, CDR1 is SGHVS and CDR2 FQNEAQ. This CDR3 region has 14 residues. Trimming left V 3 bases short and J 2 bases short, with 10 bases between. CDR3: CASSFGGGNTEAFF. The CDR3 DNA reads TGTGCCAGCAGCTTCGGGGGAGGAAACACTGAAGCTTTCTTT. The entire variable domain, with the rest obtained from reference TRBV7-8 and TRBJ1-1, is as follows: GAGVSQSPRYKVAKRGQDVALRCDPISGHVSLFWYQQALGQGPEFLTYFQNEAQLDKSGLPSDRFFAERPEGSVSTLKIQRTQQEDSAVYLCASSFGGGNTEAFFGQGTRLTVV.

The CDR3 here is CASSPAGAEAFF. Written as DNA, the CDR3 is TGTGCCAGCTCACCCGCGGGCGCTGAAGCTTTCTTT. The rearrangement uses TRBV18 and TRBJ1-1; D uncertain. Germline CDR1 and CDR2: KGHSH and LQKENI. V was clipped by 3 bases and J by 6 bases, with 8 bases between them. The CDR3 sequence is 12 residues long.

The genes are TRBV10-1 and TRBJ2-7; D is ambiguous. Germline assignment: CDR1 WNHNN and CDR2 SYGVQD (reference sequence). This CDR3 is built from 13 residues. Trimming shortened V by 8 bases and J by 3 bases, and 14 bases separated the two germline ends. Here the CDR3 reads CASSRDGVYEQYF. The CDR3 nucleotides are TGCGCCAGCTCGAGAGACGGAGTCTACGAGCAGTACTTC.

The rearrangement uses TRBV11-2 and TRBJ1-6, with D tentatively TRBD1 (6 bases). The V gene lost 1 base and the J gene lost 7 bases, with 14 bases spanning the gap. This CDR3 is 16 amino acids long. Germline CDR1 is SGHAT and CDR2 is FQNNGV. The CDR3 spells CASSLGNREANSPLHF. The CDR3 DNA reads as TGTGCCAGCAGCTTAGGGAACAGGGAAGCGAATTCACCCCTCCACTTT.

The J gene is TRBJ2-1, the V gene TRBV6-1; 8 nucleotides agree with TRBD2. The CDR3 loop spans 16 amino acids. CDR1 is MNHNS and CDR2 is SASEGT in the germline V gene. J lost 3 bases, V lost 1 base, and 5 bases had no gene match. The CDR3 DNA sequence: TGTGCCAGCAGTGAAGAGGCGGGGGGCAGCTACAATGAGCAGTTCTTC. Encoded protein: CASSEEAGGSYNEQFF.

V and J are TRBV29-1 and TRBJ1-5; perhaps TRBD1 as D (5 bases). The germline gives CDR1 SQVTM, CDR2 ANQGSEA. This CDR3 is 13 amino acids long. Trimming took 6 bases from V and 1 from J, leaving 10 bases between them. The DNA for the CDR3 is TGCAGCGTCCGTGGGGCCAGCAATCAGCCCCAGCATTTT. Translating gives CSVRGASNQPQHF. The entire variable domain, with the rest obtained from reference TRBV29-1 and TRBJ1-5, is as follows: SAVISQKPSRDICQRGTSLTIQCQVDSQVTMMFWYRQQPGQSLTLIATANQGSEATYESGFVIDKFPISRPNLTFSTLTVSNMSPEDSSIYLCSVRGASNQPQHFGDGTRLSIL.

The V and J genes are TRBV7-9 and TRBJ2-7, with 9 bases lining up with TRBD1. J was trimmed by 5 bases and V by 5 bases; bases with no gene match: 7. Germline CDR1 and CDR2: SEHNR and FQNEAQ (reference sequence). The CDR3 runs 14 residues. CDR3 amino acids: CASSQGQGFNEQYF. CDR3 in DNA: TGTGCCAGCAGCCAGGGACAGGGATTCAACGAGCAGTACTTC.

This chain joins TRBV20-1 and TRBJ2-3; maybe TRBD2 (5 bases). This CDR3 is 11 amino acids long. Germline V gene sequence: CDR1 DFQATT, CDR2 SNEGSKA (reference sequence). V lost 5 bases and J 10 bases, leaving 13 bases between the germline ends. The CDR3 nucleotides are TGCAGTGCTCCTAGCCCTGGGGCGCAGTATTTT. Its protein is CSAPSPGAQYF.

In DNA, the CDR3 is TGTGCCAGCAGCTTAGTCTCAGATACGCAGTATTTT. Translated: CASSLVSDTQYF. This chain uses TRBV11-2 with TRBJ2-3; no clear D. The germline V and J ends were trimmed by 1 base and 4 bases, with 3 bases remaining between them. Looked up from germline, CDR1 is SGHAT and CDR2 is FQNNGV. This CDR3 has 12 residues.

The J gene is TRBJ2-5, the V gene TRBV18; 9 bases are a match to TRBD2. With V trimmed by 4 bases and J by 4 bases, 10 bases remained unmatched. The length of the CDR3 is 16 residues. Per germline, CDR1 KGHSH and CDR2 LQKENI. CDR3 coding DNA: TGTGCCAGCTCACAAGTCGGAGCGGGGGGAGGAGAGACCCAGTACTTC. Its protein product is CASSQVGAGGGETQYF.

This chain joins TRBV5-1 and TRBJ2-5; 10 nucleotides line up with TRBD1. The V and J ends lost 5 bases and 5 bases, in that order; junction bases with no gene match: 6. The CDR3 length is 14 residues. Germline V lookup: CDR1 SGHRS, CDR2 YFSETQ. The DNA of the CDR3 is TGCGCCAGCAGGACAGGGGGCGGGGGCGAGACCCAGTACTTC. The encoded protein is CASRTGGGGETQYF.